The next 9 T cell receptor beta chains were all read from a single sample in a study of cytomegalovirus exposure and HLA in healthy donors. The PCR made use of 60 Vbeta and 13 Jbeta primers. TCRdb keeps only in-frame clones here, not all; method: immunoSEQ multiplex PCR. The sample holds around 180,000 clones, about 81% seen once. The sequenced sample was PBMCs. These receptor sequences come from a man aged 18 to 30 in good health and CMV-seronegative.

This clone showed up just a few times. This chain joins TRBV5-5 and TRBJ2-7; a possible D gene is TRBD1 (5 bases). V dropped 1 base and J dropped 7 bases, with 12 bases sitting between them. In germline, CDR1 is SGHKS, CDR2 YYEKEE (reference sequence). This CDR3 has 13 amino acids. CDR3 in DNA: TGTGCCAGCAGCTTGTTGATAGGGGCAGAGCAGTACTTC. This codes for CASSLLIGAEQYF. The whole variable domain, remainder taken from reference TRBV5-5 and TRBJ2-7, is DAGVTQSPTHLIKTRGQQVTLRCSPISGHKSVSWYQQVLGQGPQFIFQYYEKEERGRGNFPDRFSARQFPNYSSELNVNALLLGDSALYLCASSLLIGAEQYFGPGTRLTVT.

The rearrangement uses TRBV14 and TRBJ1-3; possible D gene TRBD1, 6 bases. The CDR3 is 15 amino acids. The V gene lost 4 bases and the J gene lost 5 bases, with 15 bases spanning the gap. The V gene's germline CDR1 is SGHDN and CDR2 FVKESK. The CDR3 spells CASSRTPRGRNTIYF. DNA of the CDR3: TGTGCCAGCAGCCGGACTCCGAGGGGGAGAAACACCATATATTTT.

This clone showed up many times. The chain joins TRBV19 to TRBJ1-5, with unresolved D. Germline V gene lookup returns CDR1 LNHDA and CDR2 SQIVND (reference sequence). The CDR3 loop spans 14 amino acids. V was clipped by 3 bases and J by 4 bases, with 10 bases between them. CDR3 nucleotides: TGTGCCAGTAGTATCGAGGGTGAGAATCAGCCCCAGCATTTT. Translated: CASSIEGENQPQHF.

The rearrangement joins TRBV7-6 to TRBJ2-1; 10 nucleotides align to TRBD2. The CDR3 loop spans 18 amino acids. V shed 5 bases and J 0 bases; nucleotides not matched to a gene: 10. Germline loops: CDR1 SGHVS, CDR2 FNYEAQ. CDR3 residues: CASSPNPLAGASYNEQFF. The CDR3 bases are TGTGCCAGCAGCCCGAATCCCCTAGCGGGAGCCTCCTACAATGAGCAGTTCTTC.

The chain links TRBV9 to TRBJ2-7; D unresolved. Germline V gives CDR1 SGDLS, CDR2 YYNGEE. The CDR3 is 14 residues long. Trimming removed 4 bases at V and 4 bases at J, with 15 bases between. CDR3 in amino acids: CASSPPQNRYEQYF. Written as DNA, the CDR3 is TGTGCCAGCAGCCCACCCCAAAACAGATACGAGCAGTACTTC.

The rearrangement uses TRBV19 and TRBJ1-5; 12 bases are a match to TRBD1. The ends lost 4 bases at V and 6 bases at J; junction bases unmatched: 10. Germline V gene sequence: CDR1 LNHDA, CDR2 SQIVND (reference sequence). The CDR3 extends over 17 amino acids. The CDR3 loop reads CASSKRGTGGFVQPQHF. CDR3 DNA: TGTGCCAGTAGTAAAAGGGGGACAGGGGGCTTCGTTCAGCCCCAGCATTTT.

This chain connects TRBV5-4 to TRBJ2-5; 11 bases align to TRBD2. The CDR3 has 14 residues. Germline V CDR1 and CDR2: SGHNT, YYREEE (reference sequence). The trim removed 4 bases at V and 5 bases at J, leaving 4 bases unmatched. The DNA of the CDR3 is TGTGCCAGCAGCCGACTAGCGGGATCGGAGACCCAGTACTTC. This translates into CASSRLAGSETQYF.

This rearrangement joins TRBV19 to TRBJ2-2; a weak D match, TRBD1 (5 bases). Germline lookup yields CDR1 LNHDA and CDR2 SQIVND (reference sequence). This CDR3 spans 15 amino acids. Trimming took off 3 bases at V and 9 bases at J, with 17 bases between the two ends. CDR3 sequence reads: CASSIVQVSHRELFF. DNA of the CDR3: TGTGCCAGTAGTATCGTACAGGTATCACATCGGGAGCTGTTTTTT.

This chain joins TRBV5-1 and TRBJ1-3, with 10 bases that match TRBD1. Looked up from germline, CDR1 is SGHRS and CDR2 is YFSETQ. J gave up 1 base and V 4 bases, and 2 bases lay outside the gene matches. This CDR3 contains 15 residues. The CDR3 sequence: CASSPDRGSGNTIYF. The CDR3 coding sequence is TGCGCCAGCAGCCCGGACAGGGGGTCTGGAAACACCATATATTTT.